The entry below gives a single T cell receptor beta chain sequence along with its context. This clonotype has only a few counts. It lacks a known antigen. Base-call qualities are not available, and no considerably larger clone is one nucleotide away. There are 16 amino acids in the CDR3, from cysteine to phenylalanine inclusive. Here the CDR3 DNA is all that survives: 48 bases in frame from base 1. For CDR1 and CDR2, the germline V gene lists SGHRS and YFSETQ. Trimming removed 2 bases from V and 4 bases from J; the gene matches leave 4 bases unexplained. This sample is drawn from a study of CD8 T cells in ankylosing spondylitis (dated by TCRdb to about 2017). Concerning the study at large: The study profiled T cell receptor beta repertoires in healthy donors and ankylosing spondylitis patients to find disease-linked TCR variants. Peripheral blood was sampled, and synovial fluid was also collected from ankylosing spondylitis patients. The whole study cohort included roughly 110 healthy donors and 20 to 25 ankylosing spondylitis patients. Overall study results and their limits: Some TCR beta motif variants had previously been reported in synovial fluid and blood of reactive arthritis patients, which suggested common disease-initiation mechanisms. A TCR beta motif made up of eight or nine highly homologous amino acid variants appeared to be characteristic of blood from ankylosing spondylitis patients. The disease-linked clones were reported as significantly enriched in matched synovial fluid samples from ankylosing spondylitis patients. In peripheral blood, the disease-linked clones were found at relatively low frequencies and had a CD8+ phenotype.

The run used an Illumina HiSeq 2500. Quantitative 5'-RACE with molecular barcodes was the method used to prepare the TCR beta libraries. The authors processed their data as follows. A new computational method based on a probabilistic model of VDJ rearrangement was used to identify disease-linked TCR variants. TCRdb trimmed public reads at Q25 via fastp, called clones via MiXCR and kept in-frame beta chains. Every CDR3 protein is listed once, alongside the most common genes and DNA of its rows. TCRdb's processing, not the authors' own work, is the source of the V and J calls. The sample contains hundreds of thousands of distinct CDR3 sequences, more than 9.5% of them found a single time. Around 7% of the sample lies in the top ten.

Recombination joined TRBV5-1 with TRBJ2-2, with 11 bases aligning to TRBD1. What was sequenced was blood, either unsorted or a sorted T cell fraction (not recorded which). This receptor was obtained from a male donor with ankylosing spondylitis. The sequenced DNA is TGCGCCAGCAGCTTACGGACAGGGGGCGGCACCGGGGAGCTGTTTTTT. It codes for CASSLRTGGGTGELFF.